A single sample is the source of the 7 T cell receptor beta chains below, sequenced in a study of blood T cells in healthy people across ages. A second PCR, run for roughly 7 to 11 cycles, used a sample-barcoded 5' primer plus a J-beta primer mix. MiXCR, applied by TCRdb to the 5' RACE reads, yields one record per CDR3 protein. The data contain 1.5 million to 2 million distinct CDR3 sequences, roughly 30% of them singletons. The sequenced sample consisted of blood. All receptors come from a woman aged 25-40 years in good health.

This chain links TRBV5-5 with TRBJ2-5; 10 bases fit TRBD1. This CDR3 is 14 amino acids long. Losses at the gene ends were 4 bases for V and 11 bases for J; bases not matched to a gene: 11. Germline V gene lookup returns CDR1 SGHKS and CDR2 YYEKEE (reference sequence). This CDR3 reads CASSRRDRGDEQYF. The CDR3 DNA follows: TGTGCCAGCAGCAGGCGGGACAGGGGCGATGAGCAGTACTTC.

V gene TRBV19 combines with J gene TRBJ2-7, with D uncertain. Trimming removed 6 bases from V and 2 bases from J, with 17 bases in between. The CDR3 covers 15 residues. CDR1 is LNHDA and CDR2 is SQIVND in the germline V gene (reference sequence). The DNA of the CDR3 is TGTGCCAGTAGCCTGAATCCCGACATCCCCTACGAGCAGTACTTC. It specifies CASSLNPDIPYEQYF.

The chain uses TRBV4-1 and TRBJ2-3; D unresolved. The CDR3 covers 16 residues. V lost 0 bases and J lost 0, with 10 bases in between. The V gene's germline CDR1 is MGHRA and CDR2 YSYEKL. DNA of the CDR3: TGCGCCAGCAGCCAAGAGGATGGCGGAAGCACAGATACGCAGTATTTT. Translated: CASSQEDGGSTDTQYF.

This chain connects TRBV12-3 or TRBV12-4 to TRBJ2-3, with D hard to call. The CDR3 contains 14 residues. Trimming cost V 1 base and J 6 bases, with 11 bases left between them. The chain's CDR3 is CASSLGVRLDTQYF. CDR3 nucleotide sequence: TGTGCCAGCAGTTTAGGGGTTAGGCTGGATACGCAGTATTTT.

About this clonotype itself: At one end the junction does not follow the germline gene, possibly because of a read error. The CDR3 DNA is TGTGCCGGCAGCTTCCTCTTCGACAGGCCCCAGCATTTT. It specifies CAGSFLFDRPQHF. This sequence joins TRBV7-2 and TRBJ1-5; D may be TRBD1 (5 bases). The CDR3 contains 13 residues. CDR1 and CDR2 (germline): SGHTA, FQGNSA.

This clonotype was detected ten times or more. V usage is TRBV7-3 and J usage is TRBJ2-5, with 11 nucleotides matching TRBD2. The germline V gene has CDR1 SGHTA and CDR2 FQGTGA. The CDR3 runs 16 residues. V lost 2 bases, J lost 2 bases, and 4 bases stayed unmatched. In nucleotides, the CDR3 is TGTGCCAGCAGCTTACCGGGACTAGCGGAGCAAGAGACCCAGTACTTC. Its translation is CASSLPGLAEQETQYF.

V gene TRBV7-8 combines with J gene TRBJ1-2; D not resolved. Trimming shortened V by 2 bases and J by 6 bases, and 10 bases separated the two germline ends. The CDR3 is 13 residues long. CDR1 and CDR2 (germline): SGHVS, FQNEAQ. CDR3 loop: CASSLRQSDGYTF. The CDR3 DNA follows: TGTGCCAGCAGCTTACGCCAGAGCGATGGCTACACCTTC.